This T cell receptor (beta chain) was sequenced during a study of Graves' ophthalmopathy and Graves' hyperthyroidism. General study findings and limits: Among expanded thyroid clonotypes above 0.001 frequency, most also occurred in blood.

Details on this clonotype: The antigen is unknown. At one end the junction does not follow the germline gene, possibly because of a read error.

Amplification of TCR beta CDR3 regions used RNA transcripts. HTBI primers were used in a first-round RT-PCR, which preceded a second-round multiplex PCR. TCRdb ran MiXCR on the multiplex PCR reads and lists one entry per CDR3 protein. There are roughly 500,000 distinct CDR3 sequences in the sample; roughly an eighth occur only once, and over 7.5% lies in the top ten. Patients were diagnosed from clinical symptoms, serum thyroxine, TRAb, thyroid ultrasound and orbital computed tomography. Isolation of PBMCs was performed using around 9.1 ml of fresh peripheral blood. This sequence originates from a woman aged 25-40 years with Graves' ophthalmopathy. Material: blood.

In nucleotides, the CDR3 is TGTGCCAGCAGTTTTCGGGGGGGGACAGATTCGCAGTATTTT. Translated: CASSFRGGTDSQYF. This sequence joins TRBV12-3 or TRBV12-4 and TRBJ2-3; the D gene is possibly TRBD2 (8 bases). CDR3 size: 14 residues.